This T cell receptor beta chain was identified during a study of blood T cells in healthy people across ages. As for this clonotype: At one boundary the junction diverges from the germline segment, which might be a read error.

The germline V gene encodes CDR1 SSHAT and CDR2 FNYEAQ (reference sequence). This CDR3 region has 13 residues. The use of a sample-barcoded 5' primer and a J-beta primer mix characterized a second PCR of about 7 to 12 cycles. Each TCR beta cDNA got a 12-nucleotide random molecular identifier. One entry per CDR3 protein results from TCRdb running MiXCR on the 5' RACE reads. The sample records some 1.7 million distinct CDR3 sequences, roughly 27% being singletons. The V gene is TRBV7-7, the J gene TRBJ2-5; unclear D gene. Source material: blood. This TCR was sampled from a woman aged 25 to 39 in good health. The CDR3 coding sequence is TGTGCTAGCAGCAAGGACCGAAAAGAGACCCAGTACTTC. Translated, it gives CASSKDRKETQYF.